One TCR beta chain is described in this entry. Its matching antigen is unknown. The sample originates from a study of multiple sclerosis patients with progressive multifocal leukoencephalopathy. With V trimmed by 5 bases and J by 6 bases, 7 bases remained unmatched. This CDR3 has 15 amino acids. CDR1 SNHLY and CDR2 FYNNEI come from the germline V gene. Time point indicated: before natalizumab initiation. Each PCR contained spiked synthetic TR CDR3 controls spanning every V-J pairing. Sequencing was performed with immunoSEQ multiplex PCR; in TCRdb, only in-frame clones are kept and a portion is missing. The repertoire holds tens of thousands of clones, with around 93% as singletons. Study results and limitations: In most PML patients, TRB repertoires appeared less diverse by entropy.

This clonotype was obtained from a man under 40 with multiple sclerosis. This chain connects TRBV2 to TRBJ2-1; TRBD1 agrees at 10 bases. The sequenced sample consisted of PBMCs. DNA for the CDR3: TGTGCCAGCAGTCGGGACAGGGGTATCGGCAATGAGCAGTTCTTC. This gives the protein CASSRDRGIGNEQFF.